This record covers a single T cell receptor (beta chain). The V gene lost 0 bases and the J gene lost 8 bases, with 8 bases spanning the gap. From germline, CDR1 is SGHRS and CDR2 YFSETQ. CDR3 length: 13 residues. These data belong to a study of PD-1 blockade in classical Hodgkin lymphoma. Only in-frame clones appear in the TCRdb table, and some are missing; sequencing was by immunoSEQ multiplex PCR. The data show 30,000 or so clones, around 70% seen once. Brentuximab vedotin exposure varied, and every patient relapsed after autologous stem cell transplantation. The sequencing here drew on peripheral blood mononuclear cells (PBMCs), taken before the second cycle of nivolumab. This rearrangement joins TRBV5-1 to TRBJ1-4; D is unclear. The receptor's source is a human donor with classical Hodgkin lymphoma. CDR3 sequence reads: CASSLDVSEKLFF. CDR3 sequence (DNA): TGCGCCAGCAGCTTGGACGTTAGCGAAAAACTGTTTTTT. Full variable domain (remainder filled in from reference TRBV5-1 and TRBJ1-4): KAGVTQTPRYLIKTRGQQVTLSCSPISGHRSVSWYQQTPGQGLQFLFEYFSETQRNKGNFPGRFSGRQFSNSRSEMNVSTLELGDSALYLCASSLDVSEKLFFGSGTQLSVL.